Listed here are 6 T cell receptor beta chains from one sample, sequenced in a study of blood T cell repertoires in COVID-19. The protocol was immunoSEQ multiplex PCR, while the TCRdb copy is restricted to in-frame clones and leaves out a portion. The sample contains about 220,000 clones, around 86% of which appear only once. Input material: PBMCs or T cells enriched from blood (not recorded which). The receptors here all came from a woman in her forties with acute COVID-19.

In DNA, the CDR3 is TGTGCCAGCAGGCCGGGGAGGGGAGATACGCAGTATTTT. It encodes CASRPGRGDTQYF. The chain employs TRBV6-5 and TRBJ2-3, with 7 positions matching TRBD2. With V trimmed by 6 bases and J by 5 bases, 5 bases remained unmatched. Germline-derived CDR1 and CDR2 are MNHEY and SVGAGI. The CDR3 is 13 amino acids.

The chain combines TRBV7-9 with TRBJ1-5; weak D call: TRBD1 (5 bases). CDR1 is SEHNR, CDR2 FQNEAQ, per germline (reference sequence). The CDR3 loop spans 14 amino acids. The V end was cut by 5 bases, the J end by 3 bases, with 11 bases between. The CDR3 spells CASSTDSTNQPQHF. The CDR3 DNA follows: TGTGCCAGCAGCACCGACAGTACCAATCAGCCCCAGCATTTT.

The genes are TRBV19 and TRBJ1-5; D perhaps matches TRBD1 (6 bases). The CDR3 has 15 amino acids. Per germline, CDR1 LNHDA and CDR2 SQIVND (reference sequence). Trimming shortened V by 3 bases and J by 6 bases, and 15 bases separated the two germline ends. In DNA form, the CDR3 reads TGTGCCAGTAGTATTTTTCAGGGGACGGGTCAGCCCCAGCATTTT. This gives the protein CASSIFQGTGQPQHF.

For the CDR3, the DNA is TGTGCCACCAGCAGAGATCTATCAGGGGGCATACGTTCAGGTGAAAAACTGTTTTTT. Its translation: CATSRDLSGGIRSGEKLFF. The chain is built from TRBV15 and TRBJ1-4, with 8 nucleotides matching TRBD1. CDR3 size: 19 residues. Germline V gene lookup returns CDR1 LNHNV and CDR2 YYDKDF (reference sequence). V shed 0 bases, J shed 7 bases, and the junction held 16 bases outside the gene matches.

The gene calls are TRBV18 and TRBJ2-3; D gene uncertain. Germline lookup yields CDR1 KGHSH and CDR2 LQKENI. V lost 3 bases to trimming and J lost 0 bases, with 10 bases between them. This CDR3 is 15 amino acids long. The chain's CDR3 is CASSPNSRSTDTQYF. The CDR3 DNA follows: TGTGCCAGCTCACCGAATTCGCGAAGCACAGATACGCAGTATTTT.

The chain is built from TRBV2 and TRBJ2-3; D gene ambiguous. Between the trimmed V and J ends, which lost 7 bases and 0 bases, there was a span of 11 bases. Germline V lookup: CDR1 SNHLY, CDR2 FYNNEI. The CDR3 runs to 14 residues. The CDR3 region has the DNA TGTGCCAGCAAGTGGGCCTCTAGCACAGATACGCAGTATTTT. As protein: CASKWASSTDTQYF.